Shown below are 12 T cell receptor beta chains from a single sample sequenced in a study of cytomegalovirus exposure and HLA in healthy donors (dated by TCRdb to about 2017). Receptors were amplified or captured by the immunoSEQ multiplex PCR assay. The multiplex PCR relied on a mix of 60 forward primers for TCR Vbeta segments and 13 reverse primers for TCR Jbeta segments. The immuneACCESS repertoire file appears here via TCRdb, limited to in-frame rearrangements. These files lack a portion of the clones; in checked studies, under half of the deficit traces to unresolved V genes, and the cause of the others is not known. In all, the sample holds around 130,000 clones, and 83% of those were seen once. The ten biggest clones cover roughly 1.2% of the sample. Sequenced: PBMCs. These receptors came from a girl aged 2 to 10 in good health and CMV-seronegative.

This chain connects TRBV10-1 to TRBJ2-1, with 9 bases that match TRBD1. Per germline, CDR1 WNHNN and CDR2 SYGVQD (reference sequence). This CDR3 contains 17 residues. V was clipped by 4 bases and J by 4 bases; unmatched bases: 11. The CDR3 DNA is TGCGCCAGCAGTGTAATTGACAGGACAGGGGTTTACAATGAGCAGTTCTTC. It translates to CASSVIDRTGVYNEQFF.

This clone has just one count. The chain combines TRBV19 with TRBJ1-2, with D perhaps matching TRBD1 (5 bases). The germline gives CDR1 LNHDA, CDR2 SQIVND (reference sequence). Trimming left V 6 bases short and J 2 bases short, with 13 bases between. This CDR3 contains 14 residues. The DNA of the CDR3 is TGTGCCAGTAGCCACCAGGGTGGGAACTATGGCTACACCTTC. Protein sequence: CASSHQGGNYGYTF.

CDR3 residues: CASSLGLAGGETQYF. The CDR3 DNA sequence: TGCGCCAGCAGCCTAGGACTAGCGGGGGGAGAGACCCAGTACTTC. The V and J genes are TRBV5-1 and TRBJ2-5; TRBD2 agrees at 14 bases. J gave up 4 bases and V 4 bases, and 3 bases lay outside the gene matches. The CDR3 runs to 15 residues. Germline CDR1 reads SGHRS; CDR2 reads YFSETQ.

The chain couples TRBV2 to TRBJ1-1; a possible D gene is TRBD1 (6 bases). Germline lookup yields CDR1 SNHLY and CDR2 FYNNEI. The CDR3 has 14 amino acids. Trimming left V 4 bases short and J 7 bases short, with 16 bases between. CDR3 protein: CASSVSGVRSEAFF. Here the CDR3 DNA reads TGTGCCAGCAGTGTTTCAGGGGTACGAAGTGAAGCTTTCTTT.

The chain is built from TRBV6-5 and TRBJ2-1, with 9 bases lining up with TRBD1. This CDR3 comprises 15 residues. With 4 bases clipped from V and 6 bases from J, the junction kept 7 bases outside the gene matches. Germline values: CDR1 MNHEY, CDR2 SVGAGI. The CDR3 sequence: CASSSHWDRVNEQFF. CDR3 in DNA: TGTGCCAGCAGTTCGCATTGGGACAGGGTCAATGAGCAGTTCTTC.

The rearrangement uses TRBV15 and TRBJ1-2; 9 bases align to TRBD1. J gave up 6 bases and V 2 bases, and 7 bases lay outside the gene matches. CDR3 length equals 15 residues. Germline CDR1 and CDR2: LNHNV and YYDKDF (reference sequence). The CDR3 spells CATSRRGQGLHGYTF. CDR3 sequence (DNA): TGTGCCACCAGCAGACGGGGACAGGGATTGCATGGCTACACCTTC. Filled out from reference TRBV15 and TRBJ1-2, the complete variable domain reads DAMVIQNPRYQVTQFGKPVTLSCSQTLNHNVMYWYQQKSSQAPKLLFHYYDKDFNNEADTPDNFQSRRPNTSFCFLDIRSPGLGDTAMYLCATSRRGQGLHGYTFGSGTRLTVV.

This sequence joins TRBV28 and TRBJ1-1, with D maybe TRBD1 (5 bases). Germline values: CDR1 MDHEN, CDR2 SYDVKM. CDR3 length: 15 residues. V lost 7 bases and J lost 5, with 20 bases in between. The DNA of the CDR3 is TGTGCCAGCATTCCAATGGGCAGGGTGGTTACTGAAGCTTTCTTT. Translated: CASIPMGRVVTEAFF.

This sequence joins TRBV4-2 and TRBJ1-6, with 12 nucleotides matching TRBD1. V trimming: 5 bases; J trimming: 6 bases; junction bases outside the gene matches: 11. The CDR3 is 18 residues long. Germline loops: CDR1 LGHNA, CDR2 YNFKEQ. CDR3 sequence: CASSVSGQGAAGNSPLHF. The CDR3 DNA reads as TGTGCCAGCAGCGTCTCGGGACAGGGGGCCGCGGGTAATTCACCCCTCCACTTT.

CDR3 sequence: CASSHGQGADTQYF. In DNA, the CDR3 is TGTGCCAGCAGCCACGGACAGGGGGCCGATACGCAGTATTTT. J is TRBJ2-3 and V is TRBV5-4, with 11 bases identical to TRBD1. Germline CDR1 and CDR2: SGHNT and YYREEE (reference sequence). Germline trimming cut 4 bases from V and 6 bases from J; bases unmatched to any gene: 4. The CDR3 runs 14 residues.

Here the CDR3 DNA reads TGCGCCAGCAGCTACCTTTTTGGGGGGGGATCAACTGAAGCTTTCTTT. Its translation: CASSYLFGGGSTEAFF. The rearrangement uses TRBV5-1 and TRBJ1-1; D perhaps matches TRBD1 (5 bases). From germline, CDR1 is SGHRS and CDR2 YFSETQ. This CDR3 spans 16 amino acids. The V and J ends lost 3 bases and 5 bases respectively, with 20 bases between them.

The chain employs TRBV7-8 and TRBJ2-3; 12 positions agree with TRBD2. CDR3 length: 18 amino acids. Germline V gene data show CDR1 as SGHVS and CDR2 as FQNEAQ. J lost 1 base, V lost 1 base, and 6 bases had no gene match. The CDR3, as DNA: TGTGCCAGCAGCTTAGTTCCTAGCGGGAGGGTCGGCACAGATACGCAGTATTTT. Encoded protein: CASSLVPSGRVGTDTQYF.

The CDR3 loop is CASRLLAGGRETQYF. The CDR3 DNA follows: TGTGCCAGCAGGTTGCTAGCGGGAGGGCGTGAGACCCAGTACTTC. The chain has TRBV27 and TRBJ2-5, with TRBD2 matching over 12 bases. The CDR3 covers 15 residues. From germline, CDR1 is MNHEY and CDR2 SMNVEV (reference sequence). With V trimmed by 6 bases and J by 5 bases, 7 bases remained unmatched.